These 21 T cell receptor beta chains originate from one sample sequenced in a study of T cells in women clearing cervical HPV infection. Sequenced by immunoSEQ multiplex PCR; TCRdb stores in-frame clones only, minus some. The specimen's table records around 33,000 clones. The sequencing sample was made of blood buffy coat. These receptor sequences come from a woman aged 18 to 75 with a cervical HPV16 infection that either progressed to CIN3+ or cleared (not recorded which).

CDR3 region: CASSFQGGGNSPLHF. Incomplete CDR3 DNA: TGTGCCAGCAGCTTCCAGGGGGGAGGTAATTCACCC. The chain recombines TRBV7-3 with TRBJ1-6; TRBD1 agrees at 7 bases. The read gets to within 3 residues of the CDR3 end, and the germline J gene fills in the rest. Germline-derived CDR1 and CDR2 are SGHTA and FQGTGA. The CDR3 is made up of 15 amino acids. Unmatched junction bases numbered 5, after V lost 3 bases and J lost 6 bases.

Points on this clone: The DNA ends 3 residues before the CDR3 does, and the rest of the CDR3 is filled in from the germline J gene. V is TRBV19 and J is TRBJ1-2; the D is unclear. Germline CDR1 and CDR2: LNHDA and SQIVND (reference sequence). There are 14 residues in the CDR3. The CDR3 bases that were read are TGTGCCAGTAGTATAGCAACTAGCGTGAACATC. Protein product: CASSIATSVNI. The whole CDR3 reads CASSIATSVNIYTF. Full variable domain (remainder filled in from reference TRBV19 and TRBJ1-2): DGGITQSPKYLFRKEGQNVTLSCEQNLNHDAMYWYRQDPGQGLRLIYYSQIVNDFQKGDIAEGYSVSREKKESFPLTVTSAQKNPTAFYLCASSIATSVNIYTFGSGTRLTVV.

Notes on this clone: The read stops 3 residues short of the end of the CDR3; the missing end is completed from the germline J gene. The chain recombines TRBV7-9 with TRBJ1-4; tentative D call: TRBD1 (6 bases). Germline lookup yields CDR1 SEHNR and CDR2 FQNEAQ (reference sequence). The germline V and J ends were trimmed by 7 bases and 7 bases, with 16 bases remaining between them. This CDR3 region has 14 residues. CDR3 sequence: CASTNSRGREKLFF. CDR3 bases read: TGTGCCAGCACCAACAGCAGGGGCCGTGAAAAA.

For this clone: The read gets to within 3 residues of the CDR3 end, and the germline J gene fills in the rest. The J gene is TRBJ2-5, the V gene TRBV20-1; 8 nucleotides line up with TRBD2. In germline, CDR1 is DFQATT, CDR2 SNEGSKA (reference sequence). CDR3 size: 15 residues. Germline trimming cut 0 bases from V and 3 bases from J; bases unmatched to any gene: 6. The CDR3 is CSARDRLAGKETQYF. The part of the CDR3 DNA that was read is TGCAGTGCTAGAGATCGTCTAGCGGGCAAAGAGACC.

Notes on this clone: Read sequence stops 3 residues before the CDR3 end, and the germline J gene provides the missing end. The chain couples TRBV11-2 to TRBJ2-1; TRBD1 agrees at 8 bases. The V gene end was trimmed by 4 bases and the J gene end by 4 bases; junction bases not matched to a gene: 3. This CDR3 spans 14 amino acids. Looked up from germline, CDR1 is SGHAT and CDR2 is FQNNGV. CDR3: CASSSRQGYNEQFF. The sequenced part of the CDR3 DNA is TGTGCCAGCAGCTCAAGACAGGGGTACAATGAG.

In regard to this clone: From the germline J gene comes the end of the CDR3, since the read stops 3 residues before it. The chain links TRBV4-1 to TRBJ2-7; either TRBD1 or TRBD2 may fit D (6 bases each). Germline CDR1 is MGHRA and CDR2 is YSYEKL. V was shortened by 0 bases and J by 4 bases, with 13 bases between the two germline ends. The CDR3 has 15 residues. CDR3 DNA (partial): TGCGCCAGCAGCCAAGAAGCAGGGGAGGTGTACGAG. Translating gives CASSQEAGEVYE. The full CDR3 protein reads CASSQEAGEVYEQYF.

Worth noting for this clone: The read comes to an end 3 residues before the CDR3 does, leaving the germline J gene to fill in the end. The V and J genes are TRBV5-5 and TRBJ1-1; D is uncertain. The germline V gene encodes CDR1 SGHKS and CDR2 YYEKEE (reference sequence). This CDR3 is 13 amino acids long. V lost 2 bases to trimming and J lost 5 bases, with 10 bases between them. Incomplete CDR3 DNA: TGTGCCAGCAGCTTTAGTACCTATACTGAA. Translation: CASSFSTYTE. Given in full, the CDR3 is CASSFSTYTEAFF.

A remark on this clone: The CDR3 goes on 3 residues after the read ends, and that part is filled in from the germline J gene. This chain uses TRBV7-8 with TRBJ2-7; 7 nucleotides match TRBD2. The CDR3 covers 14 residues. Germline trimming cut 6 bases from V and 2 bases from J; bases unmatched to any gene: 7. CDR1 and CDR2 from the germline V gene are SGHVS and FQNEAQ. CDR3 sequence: CASRHRRGTYEQYF. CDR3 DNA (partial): TGTGCCAGCAGGCACCGGCGGGGGACCTACGAG. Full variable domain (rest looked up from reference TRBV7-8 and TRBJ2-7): GAGVSQSPRYKVAKRGQDVALRCDPISGHVSLFWYQQALGQGPEFLTYFQNEAQLDKSGLPSDRFFAERPEGSVSTLKIQRTQQEDSAVYLCASRHRRGTYEQYFGPGTRLTVT.

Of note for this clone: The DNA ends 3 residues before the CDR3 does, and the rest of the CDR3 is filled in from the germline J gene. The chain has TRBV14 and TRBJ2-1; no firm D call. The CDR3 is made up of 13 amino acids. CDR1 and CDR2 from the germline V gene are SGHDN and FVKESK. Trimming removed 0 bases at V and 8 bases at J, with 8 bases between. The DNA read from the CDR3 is TGTGCCAGCAGCCAAGATGTCATAGATGAG. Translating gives CASSQDVIDE. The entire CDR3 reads CASSQDVIDEQFF. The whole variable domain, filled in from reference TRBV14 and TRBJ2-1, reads EAGVTQFPSHSVIEKGQTVTLRCDPISGHDNLYWYRRVMGKEIKFLLHFVKESKQDESGMPNNRFLAERTGGTYSTLKVQPAELEDSGVYFCASSQDVIDEQFFGPGTRLTVL.

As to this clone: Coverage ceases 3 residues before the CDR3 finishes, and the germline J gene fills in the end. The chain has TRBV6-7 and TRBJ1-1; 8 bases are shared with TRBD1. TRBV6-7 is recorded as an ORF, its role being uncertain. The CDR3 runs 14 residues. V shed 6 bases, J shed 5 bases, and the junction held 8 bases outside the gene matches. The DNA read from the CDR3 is TGTGCCAGCAGCACACAGGGGGGTCGGACTGAA. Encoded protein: CASSTQGGRTE. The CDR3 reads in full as CASSTQGGRTEAFF.

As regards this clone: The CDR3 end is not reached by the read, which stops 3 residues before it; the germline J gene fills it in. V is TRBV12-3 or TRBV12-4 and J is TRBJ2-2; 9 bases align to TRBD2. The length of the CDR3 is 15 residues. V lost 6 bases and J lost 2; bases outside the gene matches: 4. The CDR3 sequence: CASSRLAVNTGELFF. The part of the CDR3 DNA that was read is TGTGCCAGCAGCCGACTAGCGGTTAACACCGGGGAG.

The sequenced part of the CDR3 DNA is TGCGCCAGCAGACAGGGACAGAACTCCTACGAG. Protein: CASRQGQNSYE. The entire CDR3 protein reads CASRQGQNSYEQYF. The chain carries TRBV5-1 and TRBJ2-7, with 7 positions matching TRBD1. The read terminates 3 residues before the CDR3 end, so the remaining end is supplied by the germline J gene. The CDR3 consists of 14 residues. The V gene end was trimmed by 5 bases and the J gene end by 0 bases; junction bases not matched to a gene: 5. CDR1 is SGHRS, CDR2 YFSETQ, per germline.

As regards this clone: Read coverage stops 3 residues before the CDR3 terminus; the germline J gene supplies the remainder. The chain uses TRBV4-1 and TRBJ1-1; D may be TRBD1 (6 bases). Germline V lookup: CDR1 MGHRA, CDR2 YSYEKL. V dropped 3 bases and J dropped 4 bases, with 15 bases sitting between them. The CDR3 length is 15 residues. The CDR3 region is CASSQGQGLGTEAFF. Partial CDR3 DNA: TGCGCCAGCAGCCAGGGCCAGGGGTTGGGCACTGAA.

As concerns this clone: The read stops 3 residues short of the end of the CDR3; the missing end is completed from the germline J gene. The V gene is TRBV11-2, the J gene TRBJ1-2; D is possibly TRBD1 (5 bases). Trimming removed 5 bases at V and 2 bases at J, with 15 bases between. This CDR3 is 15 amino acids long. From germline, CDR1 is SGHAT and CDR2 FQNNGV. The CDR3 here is CASSTPRTPNYGYTF. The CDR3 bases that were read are TGTGCCAGCAGCACCCCCCGGACACCCAACTATGGC.

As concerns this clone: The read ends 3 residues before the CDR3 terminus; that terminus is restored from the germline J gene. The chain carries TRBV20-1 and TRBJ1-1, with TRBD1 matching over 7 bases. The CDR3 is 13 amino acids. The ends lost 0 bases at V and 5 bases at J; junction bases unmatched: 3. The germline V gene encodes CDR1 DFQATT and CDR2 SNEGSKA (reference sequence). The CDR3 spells CSARDQGETEAFF. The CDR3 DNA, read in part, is TGCAGTGCTAGAGATCAGGGGGAAACTGAA.

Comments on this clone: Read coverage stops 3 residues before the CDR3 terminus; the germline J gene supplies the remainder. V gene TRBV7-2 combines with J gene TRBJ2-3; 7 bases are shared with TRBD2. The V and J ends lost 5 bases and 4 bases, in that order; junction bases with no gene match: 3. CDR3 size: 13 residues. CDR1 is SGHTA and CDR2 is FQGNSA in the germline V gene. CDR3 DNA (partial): TGTGCCAGCAGCCCTAGCGGAGCAGATACG. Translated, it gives CASSPSGADT. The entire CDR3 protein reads CASSPSGADTQYF.

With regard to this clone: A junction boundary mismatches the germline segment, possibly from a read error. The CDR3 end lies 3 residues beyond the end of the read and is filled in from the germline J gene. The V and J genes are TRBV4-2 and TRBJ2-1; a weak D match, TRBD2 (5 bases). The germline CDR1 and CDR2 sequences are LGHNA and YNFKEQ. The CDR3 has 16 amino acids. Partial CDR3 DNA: TGCGCCAGCAGCCAAGAATACGGAGGAGGACTGAATGAG. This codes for CASSQEYGGGLNE. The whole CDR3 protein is CASSQEYGGGLNEQFF.

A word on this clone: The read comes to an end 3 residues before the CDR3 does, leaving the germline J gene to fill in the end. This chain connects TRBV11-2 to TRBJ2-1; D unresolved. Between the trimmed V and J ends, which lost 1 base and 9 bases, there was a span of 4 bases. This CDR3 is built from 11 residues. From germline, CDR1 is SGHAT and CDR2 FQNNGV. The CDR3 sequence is CASSLGGEQFF. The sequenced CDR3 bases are TGTGCCAGCAGCTTAGGAGGTGAG.

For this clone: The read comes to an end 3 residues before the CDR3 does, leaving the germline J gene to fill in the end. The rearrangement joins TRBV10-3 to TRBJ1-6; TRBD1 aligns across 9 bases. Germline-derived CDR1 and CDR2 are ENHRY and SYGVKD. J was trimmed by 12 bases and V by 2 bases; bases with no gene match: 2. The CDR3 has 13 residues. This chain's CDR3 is CAISETGGLPLHF. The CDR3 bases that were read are TGTGCCATCAGTGAGACAGGGGGCCTACCC.

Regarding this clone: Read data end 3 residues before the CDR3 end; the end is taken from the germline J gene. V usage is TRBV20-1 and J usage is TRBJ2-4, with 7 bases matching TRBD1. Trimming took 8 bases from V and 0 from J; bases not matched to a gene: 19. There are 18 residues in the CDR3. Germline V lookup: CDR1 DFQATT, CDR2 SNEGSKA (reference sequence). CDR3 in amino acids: CSPDGRGPSCAAKNIQYF. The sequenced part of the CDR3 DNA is TGCAGTCCCGACGGTAGGGGGCCCTCATGCGCAGCCAAAAACATT.

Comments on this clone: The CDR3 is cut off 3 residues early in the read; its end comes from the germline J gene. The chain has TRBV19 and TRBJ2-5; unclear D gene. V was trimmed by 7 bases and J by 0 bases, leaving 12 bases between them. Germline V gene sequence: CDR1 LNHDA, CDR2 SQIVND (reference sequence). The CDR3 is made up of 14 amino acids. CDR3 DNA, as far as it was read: TGTGCCAGTACCCGAGGCCGGGACCAAGAGACC. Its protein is CASTRGRDQET. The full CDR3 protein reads CASTRGRDQETQYF.